This T cell receptor (beta chain) is from a study of T cells in Graves' hyperthyroidism and ophthalmopathy. In the study overall: Blood was drawn when the patient was first diagnosed and still untreated. Study-wide results and limits: Most clonotypes expanded in thyroid above 0.001 were likewise present in blood.

What was amplified from RNA transcripts were TCR beta CDR3 regions. In the first-round RT-PCR of the TCR CDR3, the HTBI primer set was used. TCRdb processed the multiplex PCR reads anew with MiXCR; each CDR3 protein has one entry. Of a few hundred thousand distinct CDR3 sequences in the sample, 15% to 20% are singletons; the top ten hold about 45%. There are many counts of this clonotype. Its antigen is unidentified. Hyperthyroidism had been newly diagnosed in patients aged 18 to 65, and its duration was under 2 months. Exclusions: uncontrolled infection, other autoimmune disease, pregnancy, lactation. CDR1 is SNHLY, CDR2 FYNNEI, per germline. The CDR3 has 15 residues. V lost 0 bases and J lost 1, with 9 bases in between.

This receptor was taken from a man aged 35-49 years with Graves' hyperthyroidism. V and J are TRBV2 and TRBJ1-1; a weak D match, TRBD1 (5 bases). The sequencing sample was made of blood. CDR3 residues: CASSEALGGNTEAFF. The CDR3 coding sequence is TGTGCCAGCAGTGAAGCGCTTGGGGGGAACACTGAAGCTTTCTTT. Together with reference TRBV2 and TRBJ1-1, the CDR3 gives the full variable domain: EPEVTQTPSHQVTQMGQEVILRCVPISNHLYFYWYRQILGQKVEFLVSFYNNEISEKSEIFDDQFSVERPDGSNFTLKIRSTKLEDSAMYFCASSEALGGNTEAFFGQGTRLTVV.